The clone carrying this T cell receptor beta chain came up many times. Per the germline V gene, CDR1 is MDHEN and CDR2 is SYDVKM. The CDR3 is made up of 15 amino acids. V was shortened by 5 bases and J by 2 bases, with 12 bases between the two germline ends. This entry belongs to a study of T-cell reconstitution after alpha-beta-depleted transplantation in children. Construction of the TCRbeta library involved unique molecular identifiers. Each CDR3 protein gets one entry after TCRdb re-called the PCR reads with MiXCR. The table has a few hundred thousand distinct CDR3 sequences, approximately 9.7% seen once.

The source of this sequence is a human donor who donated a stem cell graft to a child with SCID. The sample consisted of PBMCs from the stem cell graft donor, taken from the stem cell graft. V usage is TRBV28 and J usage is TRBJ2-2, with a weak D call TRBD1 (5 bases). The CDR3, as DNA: TGTGCCAGCAGTCCCGACAGTGCCAACACCGGGGAGCTGTTTTTT. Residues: CASSPDSANTGELFF.